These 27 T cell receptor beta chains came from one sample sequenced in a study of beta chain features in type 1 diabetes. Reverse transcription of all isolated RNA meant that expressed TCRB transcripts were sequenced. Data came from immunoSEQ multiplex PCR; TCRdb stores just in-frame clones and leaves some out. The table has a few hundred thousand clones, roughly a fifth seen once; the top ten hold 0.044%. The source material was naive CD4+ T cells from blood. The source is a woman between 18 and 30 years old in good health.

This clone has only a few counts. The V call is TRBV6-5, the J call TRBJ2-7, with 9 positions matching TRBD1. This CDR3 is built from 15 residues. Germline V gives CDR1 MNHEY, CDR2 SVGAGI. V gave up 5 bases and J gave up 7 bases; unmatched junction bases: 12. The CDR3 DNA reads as TGTGCCAGCAGTGCCCCGGGACAGGGTGGCCAGGAGCAGTACTTC. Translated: CASSAPGQGGQEQYF.

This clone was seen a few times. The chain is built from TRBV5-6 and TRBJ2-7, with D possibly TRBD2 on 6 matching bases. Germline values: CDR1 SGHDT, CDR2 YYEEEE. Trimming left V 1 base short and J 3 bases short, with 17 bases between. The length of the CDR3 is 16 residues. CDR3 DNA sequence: TGTGCCAGCAGCTTGATAATCTGGGAGGCATACTACGAGCAGTACTTC. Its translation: CASSLIIWEAYYEQYF.

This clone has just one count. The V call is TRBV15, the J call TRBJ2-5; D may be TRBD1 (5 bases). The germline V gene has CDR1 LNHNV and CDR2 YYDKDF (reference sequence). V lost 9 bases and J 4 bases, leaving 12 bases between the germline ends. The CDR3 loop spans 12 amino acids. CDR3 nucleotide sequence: TGTGCCACTTCTCAGGGAAGAGAGACCCAGTACTTC. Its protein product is CATSQGRETQYF.

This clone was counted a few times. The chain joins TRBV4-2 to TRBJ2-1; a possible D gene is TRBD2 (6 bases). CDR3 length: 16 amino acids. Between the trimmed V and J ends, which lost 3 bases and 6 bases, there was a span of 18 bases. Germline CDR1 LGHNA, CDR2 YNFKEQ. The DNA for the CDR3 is TGTGCCAGCAGCCAGCCCCCCGGACTAAGAATCAATGAGCAGTTCTTC. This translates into CASSQPPGLRINEQFF.

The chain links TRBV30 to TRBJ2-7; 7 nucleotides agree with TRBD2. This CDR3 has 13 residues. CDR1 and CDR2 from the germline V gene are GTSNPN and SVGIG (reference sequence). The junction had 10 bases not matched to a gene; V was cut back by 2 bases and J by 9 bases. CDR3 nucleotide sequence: TGTGCCTGGAGTCCAGGTGGGAGGGGCGTGCAGTACTTC. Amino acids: CAWSPGGRGVQYF.

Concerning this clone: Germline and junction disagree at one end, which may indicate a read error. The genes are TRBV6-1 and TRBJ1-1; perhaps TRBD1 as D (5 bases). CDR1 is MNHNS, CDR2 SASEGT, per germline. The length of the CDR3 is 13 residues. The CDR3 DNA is TGTGCCAGCAGTGAAGCCATCACAGGCCGCCCCGTTTTT. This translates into CASSEAITGRPVF.

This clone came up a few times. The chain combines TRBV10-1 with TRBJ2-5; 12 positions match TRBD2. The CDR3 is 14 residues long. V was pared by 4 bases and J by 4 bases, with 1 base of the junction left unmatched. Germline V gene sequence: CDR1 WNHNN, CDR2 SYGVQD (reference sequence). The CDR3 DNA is TGCGCCAGCAGTGCGGGACTAGCGGGAGAGACCCAGTACTTC. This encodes CASSAGLAGETQYF.

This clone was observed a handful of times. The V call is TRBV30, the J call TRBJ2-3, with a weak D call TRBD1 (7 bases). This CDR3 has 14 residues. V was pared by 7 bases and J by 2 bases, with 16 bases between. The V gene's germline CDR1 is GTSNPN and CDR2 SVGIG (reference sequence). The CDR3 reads CASGYRGLTDTQYF. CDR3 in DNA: TGTGCCTCCGGATACAGGGGACTCACAGATACGCAGTATTTT.

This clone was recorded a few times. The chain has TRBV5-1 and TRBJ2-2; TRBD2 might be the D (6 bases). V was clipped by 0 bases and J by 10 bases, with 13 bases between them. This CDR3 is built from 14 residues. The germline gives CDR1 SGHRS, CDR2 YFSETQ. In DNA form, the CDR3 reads TGCGCCAGCAGCTTGGGGCCGGGACTGAAGGAGCTGTTTTTT. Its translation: CASSLGPGLKELFF.

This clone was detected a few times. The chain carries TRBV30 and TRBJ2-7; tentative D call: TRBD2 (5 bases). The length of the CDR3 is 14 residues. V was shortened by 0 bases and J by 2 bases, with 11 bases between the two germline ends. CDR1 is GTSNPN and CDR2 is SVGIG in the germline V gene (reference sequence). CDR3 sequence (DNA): TGTGCCTGGAGTGTACTCAGCGGTCCCTACGAGCAGTACTTC. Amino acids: CAWSVLSGPYEQYF.

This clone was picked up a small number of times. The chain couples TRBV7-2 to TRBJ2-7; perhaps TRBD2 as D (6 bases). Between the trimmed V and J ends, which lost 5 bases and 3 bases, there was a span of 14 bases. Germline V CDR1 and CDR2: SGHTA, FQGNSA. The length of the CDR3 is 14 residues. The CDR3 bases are TGTGCCAGCAGCCCACGGGACGGGAGCTACGAGCAGTACTTC. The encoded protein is CASSPRDGSYEQYF.

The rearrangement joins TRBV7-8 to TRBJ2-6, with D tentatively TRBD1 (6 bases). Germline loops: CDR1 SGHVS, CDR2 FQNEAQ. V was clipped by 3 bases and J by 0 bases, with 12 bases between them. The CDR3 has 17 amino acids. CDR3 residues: CASSFARGPSGANVLTF. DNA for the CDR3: TGTGCCAGCAGCTTTGCCAGGGGCCCCTCTGGGGCCAACGTCCTGACTTTC.

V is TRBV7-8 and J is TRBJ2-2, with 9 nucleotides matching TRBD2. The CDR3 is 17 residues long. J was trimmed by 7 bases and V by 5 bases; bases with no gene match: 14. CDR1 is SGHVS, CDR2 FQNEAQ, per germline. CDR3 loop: CASSLFSVAGDIGELFF. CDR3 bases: TGTGCCAGCAGCCTGTTCTCGGTAGCGGGAGATATCGGGGAGCTGTTTTTT.

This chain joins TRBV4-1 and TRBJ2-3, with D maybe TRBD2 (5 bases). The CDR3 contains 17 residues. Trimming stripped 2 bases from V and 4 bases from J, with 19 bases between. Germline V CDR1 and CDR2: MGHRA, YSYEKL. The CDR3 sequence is CASSQFAGGRSPDTQYF. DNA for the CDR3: TGCGCCAGCAGCCAATTCGCGGGCGGGCGAAGCCCAGATACGCAGTATTTT.

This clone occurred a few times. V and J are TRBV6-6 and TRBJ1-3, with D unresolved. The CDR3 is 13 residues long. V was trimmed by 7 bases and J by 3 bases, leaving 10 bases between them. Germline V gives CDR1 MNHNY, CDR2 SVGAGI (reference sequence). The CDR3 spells CASTLIDGNTIYF. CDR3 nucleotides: TGTGCCAGCACGCTAATCGATGGAAACACCATATATTTT.

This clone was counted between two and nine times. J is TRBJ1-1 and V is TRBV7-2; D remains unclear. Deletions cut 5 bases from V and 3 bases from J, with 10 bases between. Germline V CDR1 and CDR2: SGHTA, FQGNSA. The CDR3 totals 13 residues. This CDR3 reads CASSHPGYTEAFF. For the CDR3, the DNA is TGTGCCAGCAGCCACCCCGGTTACACTGAAGCTTTCTTT.

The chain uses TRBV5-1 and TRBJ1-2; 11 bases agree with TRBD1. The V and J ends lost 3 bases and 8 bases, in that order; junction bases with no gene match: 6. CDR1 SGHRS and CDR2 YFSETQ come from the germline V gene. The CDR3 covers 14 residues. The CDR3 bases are TGCGCCAGCAGCTCCGGACAGGGGGCGGAGGGCTACACCTTC. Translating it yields CASSSGQGAEGYTF. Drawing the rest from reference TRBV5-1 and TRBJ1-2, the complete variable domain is KAGVTQTPRYLIKTRGQQVTLSCSPISGHRSVSWYQQTPGQGLQFLFEYFSETQRNKGNFPGRFSGRQFSNSRSEMNVSTLELGDSALYLCASSSGQGAEGYTFGSGTRLTVV.

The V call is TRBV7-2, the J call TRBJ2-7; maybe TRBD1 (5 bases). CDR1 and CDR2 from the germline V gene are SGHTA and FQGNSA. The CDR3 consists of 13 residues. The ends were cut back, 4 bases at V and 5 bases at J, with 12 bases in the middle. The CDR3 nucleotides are TGTGCCAGCAGCTCCACGACAGACCACGAGCAGTACTTC. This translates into CASSSTTDHEQYF.

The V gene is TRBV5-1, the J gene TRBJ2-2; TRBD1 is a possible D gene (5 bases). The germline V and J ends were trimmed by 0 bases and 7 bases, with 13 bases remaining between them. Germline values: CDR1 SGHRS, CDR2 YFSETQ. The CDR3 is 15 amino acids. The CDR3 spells CASSLVQGEGGELFF. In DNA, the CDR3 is TGCGCCAGCAGCTTGGTGCAGGGTGAAGGCGGGGAGCTGTTTTTT. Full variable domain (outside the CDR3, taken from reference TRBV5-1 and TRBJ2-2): KAGVTQTPRYLIKTRGQQVTLSCSPISGHRSVSWYQQTPGQGLQFLFEYFSETQRNKGNFPGRFSGRQFSNSRSEMNVSTLELGDSALYLCASSLVQGEGGELFFGEGSRLTVL.

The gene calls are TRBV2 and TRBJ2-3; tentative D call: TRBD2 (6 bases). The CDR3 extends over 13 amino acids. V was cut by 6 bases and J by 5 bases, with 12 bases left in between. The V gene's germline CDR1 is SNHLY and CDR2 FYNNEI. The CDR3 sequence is CASRAGLLDTQYF. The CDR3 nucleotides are TGTGCCAGCAGGGCGGGACTCCTAGATACGCAGTATTTT.

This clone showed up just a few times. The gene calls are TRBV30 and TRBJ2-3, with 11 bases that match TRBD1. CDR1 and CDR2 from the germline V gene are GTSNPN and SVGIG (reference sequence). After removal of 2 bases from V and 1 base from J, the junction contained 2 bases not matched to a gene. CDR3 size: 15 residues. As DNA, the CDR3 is TGTGCCTGGAGTCAGGGACAGGGGGGCACAGATACGCAGTATTTT. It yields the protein CAWSQGQGGTDTQYF. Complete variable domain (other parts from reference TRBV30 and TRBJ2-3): SQTIHQWPATLVQPVGSPLSLECTVEGTSNPNLYWYRQAAGRGLQLLFYSVGIGQISSEVPQNLSASRPQDRQFILSSKKLLLSDSGFYLCAWSQGQGGTDTQYFGPGTRLTVL.

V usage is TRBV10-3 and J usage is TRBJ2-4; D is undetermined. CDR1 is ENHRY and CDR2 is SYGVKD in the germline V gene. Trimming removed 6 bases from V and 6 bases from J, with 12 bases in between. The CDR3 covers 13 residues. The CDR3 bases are TGTGCCATCAGAACGGCCGGGTCAAACATTCAGTACTTC. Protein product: CAIRTAGSNIQYF.

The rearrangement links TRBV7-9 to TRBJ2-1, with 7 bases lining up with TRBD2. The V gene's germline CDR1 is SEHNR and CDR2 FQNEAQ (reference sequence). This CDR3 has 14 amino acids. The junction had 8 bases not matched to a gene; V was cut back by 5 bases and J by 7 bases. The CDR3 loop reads CASSTWGGDNEQFF. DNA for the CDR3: TGTGCCAGCAGCACCTGGGGAGGGGATAATGAGCAGTTCTTC.

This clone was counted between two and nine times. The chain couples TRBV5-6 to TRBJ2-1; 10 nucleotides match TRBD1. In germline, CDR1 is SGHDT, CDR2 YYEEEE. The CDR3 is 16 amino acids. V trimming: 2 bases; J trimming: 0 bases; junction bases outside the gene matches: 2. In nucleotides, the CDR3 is TGTGCCAGCAGCTTCCGGACAGGGGGCTCCTACAATGAGCAGTTCTTC. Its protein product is CASSFRTGGSYNEQFF.

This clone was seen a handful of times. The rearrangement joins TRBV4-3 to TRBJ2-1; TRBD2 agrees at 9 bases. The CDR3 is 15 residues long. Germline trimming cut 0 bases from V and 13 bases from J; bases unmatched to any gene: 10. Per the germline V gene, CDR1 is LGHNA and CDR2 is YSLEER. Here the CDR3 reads CASSQDEGLAGGQFF. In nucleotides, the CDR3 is TGCGCCAGCAGCCAAGATGAGGGACTAGCAGGGGGACAGTTCTTC.

This chain's CDR3 is CASSLVRGQETQYF. The CDR3 DNA reads as TGTGCCAGCAGCTTGGTGCGGGGACAAGAGACCCAGTACTTC. The chain recombines TRBV5-6 with TRBJ2-5; a weak D match, TRBD2 (6 bases). This CDR3 is built from 14 residues. Germline loops: CDR1 SGHDT, CDR2 YYEEEE. The V and J ends lost 0 bases and 2 bases respectively, with 8 bases between them.

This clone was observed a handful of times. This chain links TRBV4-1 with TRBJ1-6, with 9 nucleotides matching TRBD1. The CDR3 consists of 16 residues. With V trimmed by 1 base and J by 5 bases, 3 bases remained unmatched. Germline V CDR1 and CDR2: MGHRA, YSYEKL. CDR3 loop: CASSQGRDRDNSPLHF. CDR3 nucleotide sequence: TGCGCCAGCAGCCAAGGGAGGGACAGGGATAATTCACCCCTCCACTTT.